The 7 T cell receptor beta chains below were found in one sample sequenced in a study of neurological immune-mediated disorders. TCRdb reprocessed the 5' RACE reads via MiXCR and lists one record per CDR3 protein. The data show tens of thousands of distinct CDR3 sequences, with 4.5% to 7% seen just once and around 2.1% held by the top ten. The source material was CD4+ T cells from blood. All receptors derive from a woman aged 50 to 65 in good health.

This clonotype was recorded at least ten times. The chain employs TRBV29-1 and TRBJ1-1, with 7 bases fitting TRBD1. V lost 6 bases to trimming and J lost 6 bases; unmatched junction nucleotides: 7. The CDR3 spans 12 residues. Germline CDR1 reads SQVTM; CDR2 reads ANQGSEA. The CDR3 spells CSVIRGIAEAFF. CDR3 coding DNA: TGCAGCGTAATCAGGGGGATTGCTGAAGCTTTCTTT.

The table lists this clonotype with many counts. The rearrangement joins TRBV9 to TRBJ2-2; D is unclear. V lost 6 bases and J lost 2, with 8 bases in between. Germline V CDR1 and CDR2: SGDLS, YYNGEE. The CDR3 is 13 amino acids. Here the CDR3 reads CASKSENTGELFF. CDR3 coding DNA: TGTGCCAGCAAATCGGAAAACACCGGGGAGCTGTTTTTT.

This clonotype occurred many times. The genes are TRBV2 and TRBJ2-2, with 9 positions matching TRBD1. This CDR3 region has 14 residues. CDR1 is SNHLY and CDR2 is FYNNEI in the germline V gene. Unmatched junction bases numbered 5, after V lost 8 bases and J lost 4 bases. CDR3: CASLQDRGTGELFF. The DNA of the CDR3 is TGTGCCAGCCTTCAGGACAGGGGCACCGGGGAGCTGTTTTTT.

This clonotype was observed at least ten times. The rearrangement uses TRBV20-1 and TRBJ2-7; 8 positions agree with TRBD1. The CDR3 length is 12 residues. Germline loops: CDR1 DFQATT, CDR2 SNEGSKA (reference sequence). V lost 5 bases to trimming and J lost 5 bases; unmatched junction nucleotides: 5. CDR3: CSAGRQGNEQYF. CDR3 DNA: TGCAGTGCTGGTAGACAGGGGAACGAGCAGTACTTC.

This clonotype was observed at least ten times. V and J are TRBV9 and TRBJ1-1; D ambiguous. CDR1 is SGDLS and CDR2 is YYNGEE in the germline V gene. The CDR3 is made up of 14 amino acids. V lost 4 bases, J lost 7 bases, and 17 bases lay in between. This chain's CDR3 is CASSSSATKVEAFF. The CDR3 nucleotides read TGTGCCAGCAGCTCAAGTGCTACAAAGGTTGAAGCTTTCTTT.

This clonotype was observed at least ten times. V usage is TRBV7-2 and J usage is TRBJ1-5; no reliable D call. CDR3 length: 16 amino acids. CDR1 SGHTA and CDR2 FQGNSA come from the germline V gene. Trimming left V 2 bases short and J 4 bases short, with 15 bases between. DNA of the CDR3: TGTGCCAGCAGCTTAAGTGGGTGGGTGGGGAATCAGCCCCAGCATTTT. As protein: CASSLSGWVGNQPQHF. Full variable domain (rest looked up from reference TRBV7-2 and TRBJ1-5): GAGVSQSPSNKVTEKGKDVELRCDPISGHTALYWYRQSLGQGLEFLIYFQGNSAPDKSGLPSDRFSAERTGGSVSTLTIQRTQQEDSAVYLCASSLSGWVGNQPQHFGDGTRLSIL.

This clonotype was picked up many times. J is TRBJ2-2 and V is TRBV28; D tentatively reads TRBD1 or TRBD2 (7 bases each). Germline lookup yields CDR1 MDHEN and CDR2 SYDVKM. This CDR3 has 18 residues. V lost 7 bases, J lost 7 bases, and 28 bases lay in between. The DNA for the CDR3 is TGTGCCAGCATCTCCGCGGCAGGGGGGGGAGTAGGTGTCGGGGAGCTGTTTTTT. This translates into CASISAAGGGVGVGELFF.